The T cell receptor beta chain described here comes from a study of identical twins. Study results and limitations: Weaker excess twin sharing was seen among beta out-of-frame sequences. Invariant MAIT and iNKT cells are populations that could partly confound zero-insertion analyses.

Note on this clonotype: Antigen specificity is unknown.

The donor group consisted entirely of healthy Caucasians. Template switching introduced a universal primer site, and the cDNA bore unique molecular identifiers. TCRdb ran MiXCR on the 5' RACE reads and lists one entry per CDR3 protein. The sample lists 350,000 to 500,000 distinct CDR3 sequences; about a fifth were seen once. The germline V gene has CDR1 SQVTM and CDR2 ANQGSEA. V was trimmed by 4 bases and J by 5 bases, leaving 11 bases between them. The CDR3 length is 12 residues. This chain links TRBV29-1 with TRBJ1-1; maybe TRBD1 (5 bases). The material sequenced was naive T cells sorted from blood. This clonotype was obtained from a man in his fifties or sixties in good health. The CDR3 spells CSVAMGLTEAFF. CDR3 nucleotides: TGCAGCGTTGCAATGGGACTAACTGAAGCTTTCTTT.